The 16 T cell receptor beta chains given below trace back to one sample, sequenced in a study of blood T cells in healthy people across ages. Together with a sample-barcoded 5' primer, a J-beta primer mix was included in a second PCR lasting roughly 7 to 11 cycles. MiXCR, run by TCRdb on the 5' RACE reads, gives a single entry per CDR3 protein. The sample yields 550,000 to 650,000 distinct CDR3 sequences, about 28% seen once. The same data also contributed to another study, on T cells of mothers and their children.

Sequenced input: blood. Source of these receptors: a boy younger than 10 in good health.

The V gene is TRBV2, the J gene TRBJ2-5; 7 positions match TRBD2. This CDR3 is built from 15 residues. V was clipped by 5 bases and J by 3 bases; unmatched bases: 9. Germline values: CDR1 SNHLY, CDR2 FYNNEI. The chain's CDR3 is CASSPWAGDEETQYF. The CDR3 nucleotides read TGTGCCAGCAGTCCTTGGGCGGGGGACGAAGAGACCCAGTACTTC. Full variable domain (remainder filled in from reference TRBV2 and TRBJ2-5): EPEVTQTPSHQVTQMGQEVILRCVPISNHLYFYWYRQILGQKVEFLVSFYNNEISEKSEIFDDQFSVERPDGSNFTLKIRSTKLEDSAMYFCASSPWAGDEETQYFGPGTRLLVL.

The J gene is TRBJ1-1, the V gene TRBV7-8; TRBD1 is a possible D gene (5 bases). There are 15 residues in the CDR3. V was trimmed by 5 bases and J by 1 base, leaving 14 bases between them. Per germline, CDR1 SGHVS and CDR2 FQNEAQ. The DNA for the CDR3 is TGTGCCAGCAGCGAACGGGGGAGGGGGAACACTGAAGCTTTCTTT. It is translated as CASSERGRGNTEAFF.

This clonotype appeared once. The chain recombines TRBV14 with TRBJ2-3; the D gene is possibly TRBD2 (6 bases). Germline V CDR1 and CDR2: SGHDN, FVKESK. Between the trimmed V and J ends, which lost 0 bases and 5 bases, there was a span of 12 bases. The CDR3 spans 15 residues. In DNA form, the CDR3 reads TGTGCCAGCAGCCAAGAATGGGACTTCCGAGATACGCAGTATTTT. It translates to CASSQEWDFRDTQYF.

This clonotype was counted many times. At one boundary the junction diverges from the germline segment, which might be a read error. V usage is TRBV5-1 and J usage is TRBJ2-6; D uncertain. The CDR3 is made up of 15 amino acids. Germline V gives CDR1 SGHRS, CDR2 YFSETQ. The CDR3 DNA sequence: TGTGCCAGCAGCTTAGACGGGTCTGGGGCCAACGTCCTGACTTTC. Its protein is CASSLDGSGANVLTF.

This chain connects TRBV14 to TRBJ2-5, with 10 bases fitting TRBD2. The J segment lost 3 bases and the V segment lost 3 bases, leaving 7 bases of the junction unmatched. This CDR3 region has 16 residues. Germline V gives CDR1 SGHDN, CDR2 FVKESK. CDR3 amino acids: CASSHGTSVREETQYF. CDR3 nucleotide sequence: TGTGCCAGCAGCCACGGGACTAGCGTACGGGAAGAGACCCAGTACTTC.

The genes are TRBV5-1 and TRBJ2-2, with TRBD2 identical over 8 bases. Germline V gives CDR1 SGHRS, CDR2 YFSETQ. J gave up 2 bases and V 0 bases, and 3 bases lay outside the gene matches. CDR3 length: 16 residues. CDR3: CASSLERGRNTGELFF. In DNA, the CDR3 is TGCGCCAGCAGCTTGGAGCGGGGGCGAAACACCGGGGAGCTGTTTTTT.

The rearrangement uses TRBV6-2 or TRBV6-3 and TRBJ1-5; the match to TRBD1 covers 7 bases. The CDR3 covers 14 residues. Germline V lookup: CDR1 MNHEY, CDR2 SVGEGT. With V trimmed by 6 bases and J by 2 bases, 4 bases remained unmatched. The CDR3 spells CASRRQGGNQPQHF. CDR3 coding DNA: TGTGCCAGCAGAAGACAGGGCGGCAATCAGCCCCAGCATTTT.

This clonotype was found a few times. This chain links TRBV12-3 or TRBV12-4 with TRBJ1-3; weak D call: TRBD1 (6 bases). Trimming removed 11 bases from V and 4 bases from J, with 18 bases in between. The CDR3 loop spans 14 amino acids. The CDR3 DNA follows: TGTGCCGTAGCCCGGGGGGCGAGGGGAAACACCATATATTTT. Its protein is CAVARGARGNTIYF.

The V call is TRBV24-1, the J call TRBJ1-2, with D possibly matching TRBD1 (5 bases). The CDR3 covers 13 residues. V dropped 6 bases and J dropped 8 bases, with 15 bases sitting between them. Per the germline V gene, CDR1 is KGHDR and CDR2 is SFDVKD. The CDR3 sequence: CATSPGAGHGYTF. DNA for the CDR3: TGTGCCACCAGTCCTGGGGCAGGGCACGGCTACACCTTC.

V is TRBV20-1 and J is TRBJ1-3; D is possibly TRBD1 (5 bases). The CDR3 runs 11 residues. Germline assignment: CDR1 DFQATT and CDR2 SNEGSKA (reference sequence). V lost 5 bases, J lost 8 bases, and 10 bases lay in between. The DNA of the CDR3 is TGCAGTGCTCCCGTAGGGGACACCATATATTTT. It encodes CSAPVGDTIYF.

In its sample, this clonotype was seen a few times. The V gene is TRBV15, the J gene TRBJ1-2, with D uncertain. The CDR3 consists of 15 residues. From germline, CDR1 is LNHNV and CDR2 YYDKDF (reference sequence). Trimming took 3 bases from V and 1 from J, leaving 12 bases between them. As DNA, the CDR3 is TGTGCCACCAGCAGGCCGGGATCCAATAACTATGGCTACACCTTC. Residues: CATSRPGSNNYGYTF. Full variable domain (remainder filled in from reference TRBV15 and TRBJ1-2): DAMVIQNPRYQVTQFGKPVTLSCSQTLNHNVMYWYQQKSSQAPKLLFHYYDKDFNNEADTPDNFQSRRPNTSFCFLDIRSPGLGDTAMYLCATSRPGSNNYGYTFGSGTRLTVV.

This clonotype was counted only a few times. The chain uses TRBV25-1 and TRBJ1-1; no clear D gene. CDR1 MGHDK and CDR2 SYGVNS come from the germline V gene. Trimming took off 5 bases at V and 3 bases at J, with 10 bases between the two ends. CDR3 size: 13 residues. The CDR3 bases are TGTGCCAGCAGTAATCGCTACGACACTGAAGCTTTCTTT. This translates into CASSNRYDTEAFF.

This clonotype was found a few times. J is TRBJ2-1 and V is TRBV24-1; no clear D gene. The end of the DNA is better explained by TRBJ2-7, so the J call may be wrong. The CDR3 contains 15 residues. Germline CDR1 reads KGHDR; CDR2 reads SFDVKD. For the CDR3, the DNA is TGTGCCACCAGCCCTTATTGTGAACGGGCTAGGGAGCAGTACTTC. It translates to CATSPYCERAREQYF.

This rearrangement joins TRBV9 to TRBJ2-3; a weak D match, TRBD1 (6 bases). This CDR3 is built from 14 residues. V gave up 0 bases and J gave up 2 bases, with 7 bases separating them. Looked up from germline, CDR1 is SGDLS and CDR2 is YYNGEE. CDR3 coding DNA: TGTGCCAGCAGCGTAGAGGGGGACACAGATACGCAGTATTTT. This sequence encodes CASSVEGDTDTQYF.

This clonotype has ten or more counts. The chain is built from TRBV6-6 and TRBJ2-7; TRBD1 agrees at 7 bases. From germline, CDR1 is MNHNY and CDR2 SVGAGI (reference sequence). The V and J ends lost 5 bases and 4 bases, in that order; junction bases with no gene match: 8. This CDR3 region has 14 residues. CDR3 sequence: CASSRTGVNYEQYF. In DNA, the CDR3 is TGTGCCAGCAGTCGCACAGGGGTTAATTACGAGCAGTACTTC.

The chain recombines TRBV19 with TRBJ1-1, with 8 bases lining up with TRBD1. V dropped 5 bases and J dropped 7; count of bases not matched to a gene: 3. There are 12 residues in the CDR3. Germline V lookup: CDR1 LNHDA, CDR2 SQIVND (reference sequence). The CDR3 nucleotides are TGTGCCAGTAGTGACAGGGGTAATGAAGCTTTCTTT. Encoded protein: CASSDRGNEAFF.